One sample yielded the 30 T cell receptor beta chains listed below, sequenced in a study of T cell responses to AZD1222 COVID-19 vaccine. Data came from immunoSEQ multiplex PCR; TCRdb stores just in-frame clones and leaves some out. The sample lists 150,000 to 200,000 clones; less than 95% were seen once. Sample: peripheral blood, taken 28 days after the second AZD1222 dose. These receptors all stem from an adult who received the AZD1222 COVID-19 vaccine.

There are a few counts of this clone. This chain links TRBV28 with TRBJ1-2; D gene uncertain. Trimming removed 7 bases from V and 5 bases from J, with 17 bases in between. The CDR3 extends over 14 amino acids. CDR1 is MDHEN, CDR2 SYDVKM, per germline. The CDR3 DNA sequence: TGTGCCAGCACCGTAGACGGCTCTCTGTATGGCTACACCTTC. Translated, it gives CASTVDGSLYGYTF.

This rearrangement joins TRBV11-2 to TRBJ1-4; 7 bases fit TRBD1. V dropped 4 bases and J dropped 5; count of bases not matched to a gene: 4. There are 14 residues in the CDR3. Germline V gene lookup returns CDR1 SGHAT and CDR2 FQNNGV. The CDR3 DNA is TGTGCCAGCAGCTGGAACAGGGGAAATGAAAAACTGTTTTTT. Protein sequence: CASSWNRGNEKLFF. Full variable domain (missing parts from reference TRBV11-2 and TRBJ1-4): EAGVAQSPRYKIIEKRQSVAFWCNPISGHATLYWYQQILGQGPKLLIQFQNNGVVDDSQLPKDRFSAERLKGVDSTLKIQPAKLEDSAVYLCASSWNRGNEKLFFGSGTQLSVL.

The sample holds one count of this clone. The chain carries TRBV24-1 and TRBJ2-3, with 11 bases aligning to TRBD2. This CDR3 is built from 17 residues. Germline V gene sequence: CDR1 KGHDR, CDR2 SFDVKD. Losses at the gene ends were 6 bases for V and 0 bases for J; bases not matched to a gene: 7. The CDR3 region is CATSKGLAGSSTDTQYF. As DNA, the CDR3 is TGTGCCACCAGTAAAGGACTAGCGGGCTCTAGCACAGATACGCAGTATTTT.

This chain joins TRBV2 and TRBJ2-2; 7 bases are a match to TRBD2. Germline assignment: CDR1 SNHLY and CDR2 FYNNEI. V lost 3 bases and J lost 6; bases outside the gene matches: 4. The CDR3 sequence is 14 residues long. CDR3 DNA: TGTGCCAGCAGTGACGGCGCGGGGGCCGGGGAGCTGTTTTTT. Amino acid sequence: CASSDGAGAGELFF.

DNA of the CDR3: TGTGCCACCAGTGATTCGCCAGGACAGGAAAAACTGTTTTTT. Its protein is CATSDSPGQEKLFF. The J gene is TRBJ1-4, the V gene TRBV24-1, with D perhaps matching TRBD1 (6 bases). Trimming shortened V by 2 bases and J by 8 bases, and 11 bases separated the two germline ends. Germline values: CDR1 KGHDR, CDR2 SFDVKD. This CDR3 is 14 amino acids long.

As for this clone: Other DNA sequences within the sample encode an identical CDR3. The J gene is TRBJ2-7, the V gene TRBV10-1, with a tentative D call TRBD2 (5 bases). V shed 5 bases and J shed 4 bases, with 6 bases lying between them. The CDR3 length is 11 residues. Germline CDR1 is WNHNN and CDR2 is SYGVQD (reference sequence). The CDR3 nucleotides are TGCGCCAGCAGTTCGGGGTACGAGCAGTACTTC. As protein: CASSSGYEQYF.

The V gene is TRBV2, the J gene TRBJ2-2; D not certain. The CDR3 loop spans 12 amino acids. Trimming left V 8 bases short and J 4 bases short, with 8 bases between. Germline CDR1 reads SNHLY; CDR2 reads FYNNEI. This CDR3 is CASAGPTGELFF. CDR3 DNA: TGTGCCAGCGCAGGACCCACCGGGGAGCTGTTTTTT.

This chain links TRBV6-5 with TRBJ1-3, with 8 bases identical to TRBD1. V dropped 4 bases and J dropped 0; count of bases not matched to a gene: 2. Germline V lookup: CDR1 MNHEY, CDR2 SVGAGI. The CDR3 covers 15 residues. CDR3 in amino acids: CASSWDRSSGNTIYF. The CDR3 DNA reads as TGTGCCAGCAGTTGGGACAGGTCCTCTGGAAACACCATATATTTT.

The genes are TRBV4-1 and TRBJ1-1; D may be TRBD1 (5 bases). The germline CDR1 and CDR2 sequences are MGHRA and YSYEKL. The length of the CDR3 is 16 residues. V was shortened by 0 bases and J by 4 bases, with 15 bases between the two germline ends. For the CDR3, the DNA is TGCGCCAGCAGCCAAGAAAGGGGCGGGGGGACCACTGAAGCTTTCTTT. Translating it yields CASSQERGGGTTEAFF.

CDR3 protein: CASSPQGQHTGELFF. CDR3 DNA sequence: TGTGCCAGCTCACCTCAGGGACAGCACACCGGGGAGCTGTTTTTT. The V gene is TRBV18, the J gene TRBJ2-2, with 7 bases matching TRBD1. The ends lost 3 bases at V and 3 bases at J; junction bases unmatched: 4. Germline V gene sequence: CDR1 KGHSH, CDR2 LQKENI. The CDR3 runs 15 residues.

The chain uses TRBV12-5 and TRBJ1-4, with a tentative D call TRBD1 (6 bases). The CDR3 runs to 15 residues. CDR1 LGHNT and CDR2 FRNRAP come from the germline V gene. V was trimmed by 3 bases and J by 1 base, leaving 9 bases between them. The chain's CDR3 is CASGFPTGTNEKLFF. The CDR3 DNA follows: TGTGCTAGTGGTTTCCCGACAGGAACTAATGAAAAACTGTTTTTT.

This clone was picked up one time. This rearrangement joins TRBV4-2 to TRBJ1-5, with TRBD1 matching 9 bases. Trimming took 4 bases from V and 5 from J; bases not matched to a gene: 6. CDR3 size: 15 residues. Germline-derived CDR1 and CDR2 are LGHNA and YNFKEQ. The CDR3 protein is CASSPLTGGDQPQHF. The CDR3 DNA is TGTGCCAGCAGCCCCCTGACAGGGGGGGATCAGCCCCAGCATTTT.

The CDR3 region has the DNA TGTGCCAGCAGCTCAGTACAGGGGGGATACGAGCAGTACTTC. Translating gives CASSSVQGGYEQYF. The chain recombines TRBV11-2 with TRBJ2-7, with 8 positions matching TRBD1. J was trimmed by 4 bases and V by 4 bases; bases with no gene match: 6. The CDR3 loop spans 14 amino acids. Looked up from germline, CDR1 is SGHAT and CDR2 is FQNNGV.

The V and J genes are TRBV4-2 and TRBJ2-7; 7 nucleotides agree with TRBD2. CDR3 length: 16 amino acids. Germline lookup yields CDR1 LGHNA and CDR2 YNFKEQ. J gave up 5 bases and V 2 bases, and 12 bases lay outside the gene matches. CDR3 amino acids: CASSQPPSTSFHEQYF. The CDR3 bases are TGTGCCAGCAGCCAACCTCCTTCGACTAGCTTCCACGAGCAGTACTTC.

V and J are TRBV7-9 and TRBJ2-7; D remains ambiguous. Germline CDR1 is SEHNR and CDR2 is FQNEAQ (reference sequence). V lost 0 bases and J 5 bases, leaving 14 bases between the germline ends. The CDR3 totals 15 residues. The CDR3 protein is CASSLAGSMYHEQYF. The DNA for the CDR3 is TGTGCCAGCAGCTTAGCCGGCTCGATGTACCACGAGCAGTACTTC.

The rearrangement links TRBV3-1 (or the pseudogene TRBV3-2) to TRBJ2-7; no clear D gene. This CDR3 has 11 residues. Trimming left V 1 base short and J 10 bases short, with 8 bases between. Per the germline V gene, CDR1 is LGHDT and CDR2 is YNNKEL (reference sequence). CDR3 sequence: CASSQAQIQYF. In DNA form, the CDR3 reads TGTGCCAGCAGCCAAGCACAGATCCAGTACTTC.

CDR3 in DNA: TGTGCCAGCACTAGCGGATTCACAGATACGCAGTATTTT. Translated, it gives CASTSGFTDTQYF. The chain joins TRBV6-6 to TRBJ2-3; 7 nucleotides agree with TRBD2. CDR1 and CDR2 (germline): MNHNY, SVGAGI (reference sequence). The junction had 3 bases not matched to a gene; V was cut back by 7 bases and J by 2 bases. CDR3 length: 13 residues.

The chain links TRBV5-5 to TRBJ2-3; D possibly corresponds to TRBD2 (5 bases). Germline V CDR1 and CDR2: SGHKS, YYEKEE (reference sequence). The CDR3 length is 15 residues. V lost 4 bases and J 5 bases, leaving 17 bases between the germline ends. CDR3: CASSLVRGPRDTQYF. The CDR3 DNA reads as TGTGCCAGCAGCCTAGTCCGGGGTCCTAGAGATACGCAGTATTTT.

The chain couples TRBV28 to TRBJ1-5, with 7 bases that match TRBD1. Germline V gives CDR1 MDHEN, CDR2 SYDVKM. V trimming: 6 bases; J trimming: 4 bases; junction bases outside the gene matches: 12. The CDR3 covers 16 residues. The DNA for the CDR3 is TGTGCCAGCAGCCCAACGTTACACAGGGGAAATCAGCCCCAGCATTTT. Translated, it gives CASSPTLHRGNQPQHF.

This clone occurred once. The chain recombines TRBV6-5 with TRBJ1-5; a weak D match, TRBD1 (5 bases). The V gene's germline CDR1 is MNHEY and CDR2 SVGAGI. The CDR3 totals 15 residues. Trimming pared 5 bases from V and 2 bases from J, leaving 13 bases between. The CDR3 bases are TGTGCCAGCAGTCTCTTCGGGGGAGGCAATCAGCCCCAGCATTTT. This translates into CASSLFGGGNQPQHF.

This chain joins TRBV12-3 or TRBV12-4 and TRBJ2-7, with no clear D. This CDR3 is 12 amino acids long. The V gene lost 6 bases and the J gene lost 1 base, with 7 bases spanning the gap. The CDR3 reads CASSTDSYEQYF. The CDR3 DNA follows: TGTGCCAGCAGCACGGATTCCTACGAGCAGTACTTC.

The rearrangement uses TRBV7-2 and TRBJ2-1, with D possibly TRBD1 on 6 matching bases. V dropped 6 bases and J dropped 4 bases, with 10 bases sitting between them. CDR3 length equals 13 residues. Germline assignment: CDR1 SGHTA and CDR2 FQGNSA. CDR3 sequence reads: CASRYGQYNEQFF. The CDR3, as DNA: TGTGCCAGCAGGTACGGACAGTACAATGAGCAGTTCTTC.

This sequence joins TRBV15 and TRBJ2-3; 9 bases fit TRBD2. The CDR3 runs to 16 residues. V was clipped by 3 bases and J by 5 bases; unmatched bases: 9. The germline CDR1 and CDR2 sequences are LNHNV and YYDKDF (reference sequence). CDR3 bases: TGTGCCACCAGCAGGAGGCTCCTAGCGGGACAAGATACGCAGTATTTT. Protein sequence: CATSRRLLAGQDTQYF.

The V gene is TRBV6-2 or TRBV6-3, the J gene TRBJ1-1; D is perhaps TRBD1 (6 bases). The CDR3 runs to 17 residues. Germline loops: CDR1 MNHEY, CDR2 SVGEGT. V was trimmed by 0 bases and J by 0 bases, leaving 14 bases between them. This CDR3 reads CASSYSTWTEMNTEAFF. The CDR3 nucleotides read TGTGCCAGCAGTTACTCGACATGGACAGAGATGAACACTGAAGCTTTCTTT.

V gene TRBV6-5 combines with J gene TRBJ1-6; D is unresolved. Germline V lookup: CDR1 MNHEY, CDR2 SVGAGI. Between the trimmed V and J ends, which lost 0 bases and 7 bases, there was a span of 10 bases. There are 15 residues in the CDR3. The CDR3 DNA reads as TGTGCCAGCAGTTACTCGGAAAGAAAGAATTCACCCCTCCACTTT. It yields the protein CASSYSERKNSPLHF.

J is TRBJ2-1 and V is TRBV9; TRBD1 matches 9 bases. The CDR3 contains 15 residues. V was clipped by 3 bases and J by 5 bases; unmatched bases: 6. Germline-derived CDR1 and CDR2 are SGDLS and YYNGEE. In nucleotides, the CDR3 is TGTGCCAGCAGCGCCCGACAGGGGGGCCACAATGAGCAGTTCTTC. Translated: CASSARQGGHNEQFF.

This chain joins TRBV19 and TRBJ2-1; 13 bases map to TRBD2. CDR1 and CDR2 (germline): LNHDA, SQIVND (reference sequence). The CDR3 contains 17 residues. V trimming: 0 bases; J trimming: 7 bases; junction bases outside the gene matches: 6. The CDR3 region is CASSIDLGLAGLNEQFF. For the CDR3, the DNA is TGTGCCAGTAGTATAGATCTGGGACTAGCGGGACTTAATGAGCAGTTCTTC.

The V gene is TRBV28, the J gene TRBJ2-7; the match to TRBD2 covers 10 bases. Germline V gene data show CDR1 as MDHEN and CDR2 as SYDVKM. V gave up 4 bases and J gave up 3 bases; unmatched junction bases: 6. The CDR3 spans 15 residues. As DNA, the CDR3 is TGTGCCAGCAGTTCGAGCGGGGGGGCAGTCTACGAGCAGTACTTC. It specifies CASSSSGGAVYEQYF.

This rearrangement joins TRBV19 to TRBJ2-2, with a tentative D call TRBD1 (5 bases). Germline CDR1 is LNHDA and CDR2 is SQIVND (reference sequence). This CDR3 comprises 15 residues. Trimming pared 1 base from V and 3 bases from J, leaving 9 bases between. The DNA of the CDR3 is TGTGCCAGTAGTATAGGCAGGGCTTACACCGGGGAGCTGTTTTTT. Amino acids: CASSIGRAYTGELFF.

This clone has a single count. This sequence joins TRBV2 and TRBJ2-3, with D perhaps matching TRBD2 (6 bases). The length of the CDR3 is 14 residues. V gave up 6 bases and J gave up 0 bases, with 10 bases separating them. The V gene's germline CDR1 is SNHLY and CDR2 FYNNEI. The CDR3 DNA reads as TGTGCCAGCAGACCCGGGACTAGCACAGATACGCAGTATTTT. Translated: CASRPGTSTDTQYF.